This entry lists 16 T cell receptor beta chains sequenced from one sample in a study of T cell responses to AZD1222 COVID-19 vaccine. Libraries were prepared by immunoSEQ multiplex PCR; TCRdb keeps only in-frame clonotypes and omits some of them. The sample has roughly 99,000 clones, 80% to 95% seen once. The specimen was peripheral blood, collected 28 days after the second AZD1222 dose. These receptors came from an adult who received the AZD1222 COVID-19 vaccine.

The chain uses TRBV20-1 and TRBJ2-2, with D tentatively TRBD2 (5 bases). The CDR3 loop spans 13 amino acids. V lost 3 bases and J 6 bases, leaving 11 bases between the germline ends. The germline CDR1 and CDR2 sequences are DFQATT and SNEGSKA (reference sequence). The CDR3 DNA follows: TGCAGTGCTAGTGGACTGGAGTCCGGGGAGCTGTTTTTT. Translating gives CSASGLESGELFF.

This clone appeared once. The V gene is TRBV25-1, the J gene TRBJ2-5; TRBD1 is a possible D gene (5 bases). Trimming took 2 bases from V and 5 from J, leaving 15 bases between them. The germline CDR1 and CDR2 sequences are MGHDK and SYGVNS. This CDR3 spans 15 amino acids. CDR3 residues: CASSEGTVGAETQYF. CDR3 DNA: TGTGCCAGCAGTGAAGGTACAGTTGGGGCGGAGACCCAGTACTTC.

The rearrangement uses TRBV12-3 or TRBV12-4 and TRBJ1-2; 7 bases fit TRBD1. This CDR3 is built from 13 residues. V was clipped by 4 bases and J by 6 bases; unmatched bases: 5. In DNA form, the CDR3 reads TGTGCCAGCAGTTCCGACAGGGTGAATGGCTACACCTTC. Translating gives CASSSDRVNGYTF.

The chain is built from TRBV19 and TRBJ1-5, with 8 bases lining up with TRBD1. With 4 bases clipped from V and 0 bases from J, the junction kept 11 bases outside the gene matches. This CDR3 has 18 amino acids. The germline V gene encodes CDR1 LNHDA and CDR2 SQIVND (reference sequence). The CDR3 spells CASSNRQGSLYSNQPQHF. CDR3 DNA: TGTGCCAGTAGTAATCGACAGGGGTCCCTCTATAGCAATCAGCCCCAGCATTTT.

The chain has TRBV19 and TRBJ2-2, with TRBD2 as a possible D gene (5 bases). The V end lost 9 bases, the J end lost 3 bases, and 5 bases lay between the germline ends. Germline CDR1 LNHDA, CDR2 SQIVND (reference sequence). This CDR3 contains 11 residues. CDR3 sequence (DNA): TGTGCCAGCGGGGACACCGGGGAGCTGTTTTTT. It specifies CASGDTGELFF.

The V and J genes are TRBV2 and TRBJ1-1, with TRBD1 matching over 7 bases. Unmatched junction bases numbered 6, after V lost 4 bases and J lost 4 bases. The length of the CDR3 is 14 residues. Looked up from germline, CDR1 is SNHLY and CDR2 is FYNNEI. CDR3 in amino acids: CASSVGQWGTEAFF. Written as DNA, the CDR3 is TGTGCCAGCAGTGTGGGACAGTGGGGCACTGAAGCTTTCTTT.

V and J are TRBV15 and TRBJ2-7; 11 bases agree with TRBD1. Germline CDR1 LNHNV, CDR2 YYDKDF (reference sequence). V was pared by 1 base and J by 6 bases, with 5 bases of the junction left unmatched. The CDR3 consists of 15 residues. The CDR3 DNA sequence: TGTGCCACCAGCAGAGGCTTAGGGACAGGGGGCGAGCAGTACTTC. This encodes CATSRGLGTGGEQYF.

The CDR3 DNA reads TGTGCCAGCAGCTTAGACCCGGGTTTGGGTAATTCACCCCTCCACTTT. Amino acid sequence: CASSLDPGLGNSPLHF. V is TRBV11-2 and J is TRBJ1-6; D uncertain. Looked up from germline, CDR1 is SGHAT and CDR2 is FQNNGV. V shed 0 bases and J shed 6 bases, with 12 bases lying between them. The CDR3 is 16 residues long.

The J gene is TRBJ2-1, the V gene TRBV7-2; TRBD1 might be the D (6 bases). The CDR3 extends over 15 amino acids. Deletions cut 5 bases from V and 5 bases from J, with 16 bases between. The germline gives CDR1 SGHTA, CDR2 FQGNSA. The CDR3 here is CASSGPGTPNNEQFF. Here the CDR3 DNA reads TGTGCCAGCAGCGGCCCCGGGACACCGAACAATGAGCAGTTCTTC.

The chain employs TRBV11-2 and TRBJ2-1; the match to TRBD2 covers 10 bases. Germline values: CDR1 SGHAT, CDR2 FQNNGV. The CDR3 runs 15 residues. V lost 5 bases and J lost 4; bases outside the gene matches: 5. This CDR3 is CASSPGLAAYNEQFF. The CDR3 region has the DNA TGTGCCAGCAGCCCCGGACTAGCGGCGTACAATGAGCAGTTCTTC.

This rearrangement joins TRBV28 to TRBJ2-7, with D unclear. Looked up from germline, CDR1 is MDHEN and CDR2 is SYDVKM. The CDR3 runs to 13 residues. With 6 bases removed from V and 3 bases from J, the gap between germline ends came to 12 bases. This chain's CDR3 is CASSSRLDYEQYF. CDR3 coding DNA: TGTGCCAGCAGCTCGAGGTTAGACTACGAGCAGTACTTC. Filled out from reference TRBV28 and TRBJ2-7, the complete variable domain reads DVKVTQSSRYLVKRTGEKVFLECVQDMDHENMFWYRQDPGLGLRLIYFSYDVKMKEKGDIPEGYSVSREKKERFSLILESASTNQTSMYLCASSSRLDYEQYFGPGTRLTVT.

J is TRBJ2-7 and V is TRBV11-2; 9 bases fit TRBD2. Trimming cost V 3 bases and J 6 bases; bases outside gene matches: 12. Per germline, CDR1 SGHAT and CDR2 FQNNGV. The CDR3 sequence is 16 residues long. This CDR3 reads CASSFGLGTSLGEQYF. The CDR3, as DNA: TGTGCCAGCAGCTTCGGATTAGGGACTAGCTTAGGCGAGCAGTACTTC.

This clone was observed once. V usage is TRBV12-3 or TRBV12-4 and J usage is TRBJ1-1; TRBD1 is a possible D gene (6 bases). The V gene lost 7 bases and the J gene lost 4 bases, with 13 bases spanning the gap. This CDR3 comprises 13 residues. Here the CDR3 DNA reads TGTGCCAGCATTAGTAACAGGGCCACTGAAGCTTTCTTT. This translates into CASISNRATEAFF.

The chain carries TRBV12-5 and TRBJ2-7; D may correspond to TRBD1 or TRBD2 (5 bases each). The V end lost 7 bases, the J end lost 2 bases, and 18 bases lay between the germline ends. Germline V gene lookup returns CDR1 LGHNT and CDR2 FRNRAP. The CDR3 runs 15 residues. CDR3 coding DNA: TGTGCTAGTGCCTTGCTGGGGGAAACGGCCTACGAGCAGTACTTC. Its protein is CASALLGETAYEQYF.

The rearrangement uses TRBV7-6 and TRBJ2-7, with D perhaps matching TRBD1 or TRBD2 (5 bases each). CDR3 length equals 14 residues. Trimming left V 8 bases short and J 5 bases short, with 19 bases between. Per the germline V gene, CDR1 is SGHVS and CDR2 is FNYEAQ. CDR3 protein: CASSPGTWGNEQYF. The CDR3 DNA reads TGTGCCAGCTCCCCCGGGACGTGGGGCAACGAGCAGTACTTC.

This chain links TRBV6-2 or TRBV6-3 with TRBJ1-2; D unresolved. Germline V CDR1 and CDR2: MNHEY, SVGEGT. V was cut by 6 bases and J by 10 bases, with 15 bases left in between. CDR3 size: 12 residues. The CDR3 here is CASSDPPGYYTF. The CDR3 DNA reads TGTGCCAGCAGCGACCCCCCGGGATACTACACCTTC.